Listed below are T cell receptor beta chains from one sample, sequenced in a study of T cells in Graves' hyperthyroidism and ophthalmopathy. TCRdb recomputed calls from the multiplex PCR reads with MiXCR, one row per CDR3 protein. The table lists hundreds of thousands of distinct CDR3 sequences, about a sixth of them singletons. Sequencing input: blood. These receptors came from a woman between 35 and 50 years old with Graves' ophthalmopathy. Both conserved end residues are part of each CDR3. A D gene is named only where the DNA matches it firmly. Only part of the rows carry a size: once, few, many, or a class if the clone is expanded.

D gene	V gene	clone size	J gene	CDR3 protein	CDR3 DNA
NA	TRBV10-3	few	TRBJ2-1	CATARDNEQFF	TGTGCCACCGCTCGGGACAATGAGCAGTTCTTC
TRBD2	TRBV20-1	many	TRBJ2-5	CSARDMIAGLKTQYF	TGCAGTGCTAGAGATATGATAGCGGGGTTAAAGACCCAGTACTTC
NA	TRBV2	many	TRBJ2-2	CASRRRAGGRTGELFF	TGTGCCAGCAGGCGGCGGGCCGGGGGGCGCACCGGGGAGCTGTTTTTT
NA	TRBV2	many	TRBJ1-2	CASTGQPGITPYGYTF	TGTGCCAGCACTGGACAGCCCGGAATTACCCCCTATGGCTACACCTTC
NA	TRBV28	many	TRBJ1-6	CASSFPLGGGNSPLHF	TGTGCCAGCAGTTTTCCTTTGGGGGGGGGTAATTCACCCCTCCACTTT
TRBD1	TRBV20-1	many	TRBJ1-5	CSATGTGGNQPQHF	TGCAGTGCTACCGGGACAGGGGGCAATCAGCCCCAGCATTTT
NA	TRBV20-1	many	TRBJ2-7	CSARAISGPEYNEQYF	TGCAGTGCTAGAGCCATTTCAGGGCCGGAATACAACGAGCAGTACTTC
NA	TRBV15	NA	TRBJ2-6	CATSGATSGANVLTF	TGTGCCACCAGCGGAGCTACCTCTGGGGCCAACGTCCTGACTTTC
NA	TRBV20-1	many	TRBJ2-3	CSALGGIGTDTQYF	TGCAGTGCTCTCGGCGGGATCGGCACAGATACGCAGTATTTT
TRBD2	TRBV19	few	TRBJ2-1	CASSQPHLLSGGGDEQFF	TGTGCCAGTAGTCAACCCCATCTTTTAAGCGGGGGAGGTGATGAGCAGTTCTTC
NA	TRBV13	many	TRBJ2-7	CASSSPLRVVEQYF	TGTGCCAGCAGCTCCCCCCTCCGGGTGGTCGAGCAGTACTTC
TRBD2	TRBV20-1	many	TRBJ2-3	CSARGPYSSGGEPDTQYF	TGCAGTGCTAGAGGACCCTACTCTAGCGGGGGGGAACCAGATACGCAGTATTTT
TRBD2	TRBV6-2/TRBV6-3	few	TRBJ2-3	CASSYSTSGLEVDTQYF	TGTGCCAGCAGTTACTCGACTAGCGGGCTGGAGGTCGATACGCAGTATTTT
TRBD2	TRBV2	many	TRBJ2-7	CASSSGTREYF	TGTGCCAGCAGCTCCGGGACTAGAGAGTACTTC
NA	TRBV27	many	TRBJ1-1	CASSILMNTEAFF	TGTGCCAGCAGCATACTCATGAACACTGAAGCTTTCTTT
NA	TRBV5-1	many	TRBJ2-1	CASRGVENEQFF	TGCGCCAGCAGAGGAGTAGAAAATGAGCAGTTCTTC
NA	TRBV7-9	NA	TRBJ1-3	CATQGSSGNTIYF	TGTGCCACACAGGGAAGCTCTGGAAACACCATATATTTT
NA	TRBV7-6	NA	TRBJ1-4	CASTGGADFEKLFF	TGTGCCAGCACCGGGGGAGCGGATTTTGAAAAACTGTTTTTT
NA	TRBV20-1	many	TRBJ2-1	CSARLGTRFGEQFF	TGCAGTGCTAGGTTAGGGACAAGATTCGGGGAGCAGTTCTTC
NA	TRBV7-3	once	TRBJ2-2	CASSPLSGRDGELFF	TGTGCCAGCAGCCCCCTTTCTGGCCGGGACGGGGAGCTGTTTTTT
NA	TRBV6-2/TRBV6-3	once	TRBJ2-5	CASSYAGRSETQYF	TGTGCCAGCAGTTACGCTGGACGGTCAGAGACCCAGTACTTC
NA	TRBV14	many	TRBJ1-1	CASSLGRGTVTEAFF	TGTGCCAGCAGCCTCGGAAGGGGTACGGTAACTGAAGCTTTCTTT